The TCR beta chain under discussion was sequenced for a study of shared clonotypes between healthy human individuals. Study outcomes and limitations: The expectation was that sequencing depth would affect clonotype sharing among donors.

TCRdb's table, derived via immunoSEQ multiplex PCR, lists solely in-frame clones and lacks some. The sample includes about 640,000 clones, around 72% of them seen just once. The CDR3 totals 13 residues. Trimming removed 8 bases at V and 5 bases at J, with 13 bases between. CDR1 is MDHEN and CDR2 is SYDVKM in the germline V gene. In regard to this clone: As yet, its antigen is unknown.

V gene TRBV28 combines with J gene TRBJ2-1; D unresolved. The TCR comes from a woman aged 30 to 39 in good health. Sequencing used memory CD4+ T cells sorted from blood. The subset was: CD45RA-negative fraction. The CDR3 coding sequence is TGTGCCAGCTGTGAGAACTTAAACAATGAGCAGTTCTTC. It translates to CASCENLNNEQFF.